This TCR beta chain derives from a study of blood T cells in healthy people across ages. A J-beta primer mix and a sample-barcoded 5' primer were used in a second PCR of roughly 6 to 11 cycles. MiXCR was run by TCRdb on the 5' RACE reads, yielding one entry per CDR3 protein. The sample yields just over 1 million distinct CDR3 sequences, 35% to 50% seen once. This clonotype was counted only a few times. Germline V gives CDR1 SGHRS, CDR2 YFSETQ. This CDR3 has 13 amino acids. V dropped 4 bases and J dropped 7 bases, with 12 bases sitting between them. The receptor comes from a woman aged 55-70 years in good health. The chain joins TRBV5-1 to TRBJ2-1, with D possibly being TRBD2 (6 bases). The sequenced sample consisted of blood. Here the CDR3 reads CASSRPGTNEQFF. The CDR3 DNA reads as TGCGCCAGCAGCCGCCCCGGGACTAATGAGCAGTTCTTC. Supplemented by reference TRBV5-1 and TRBJ2-1, the full variable domain reads KAGVTQTPRYLIKTRGQQVTLSCSPISGHRSVSWYQQTPGQGLQFLFEYFSETQRNKGNFPGRFSGRQFSNSRSEMNVSTLELGDSALYLCASSRPGTNEQFFGPGTRLTVL.